The 16 T cell receptor beta chains reported below all come from one sample, sequenced in a study of OX40 agonist ivuxolimab in advanced cancers. Profiled with immunoSEQ multiplex PCR; TCRdb holds only in-frame clones, not every one. The sample includes around 29,000 clones, approximately 83% of them seen just once. This material consisted of CD4+ or CD8+ T cells sorted from blood, taken in a trial of the OX40 agonist ivuxolimab. The receptors shown here come from an adult with an advanced solid tumor such as melanoma, head and neck, liver or kidney cancer.

The DNA of the CDR3 is TGCGCCAGCAGCCACCCCAGGGACAGCTACGAGCAGTACTTC. Protein: CASSHPRDSYEQYF. This rearrangement joins TRBV4-1 to TRBJ2-5; TRBD1 matches 7 bases. TRBJ2-7 explains the end of the DNA better; the J call may be wrong. The length of the CDR3 is 14 residues. Germline values: CDR1 MGHRA, CDR2 YSYEKL.

The table lists this clone with a count of one. The J gene is TRBJ2-1, the V gene TRBV18; 7 bases map to TRBD1. The germline gives CDR1 KGHSH, CDR2 LQKENI. The length of the CDR3 is 14 residues. After removal of 8 bases from V and 4 bases from J, the junction contained 8 bases not matched to a gene. CDR3 sequence: CASTTGTVYNEQFF. In DNA, the CDR3 is TGTGCCAGCACAACCGGGACAGTGTACAATGAGCAGTTCTTC.

This chain joins TRBV7-2 and TRBJ2-2, with D perhaps matching TRBD1 (7 bases). This CDR3 contains 15 residues. Germline assignment: CDR1 SGHTA and CDR2 FQGNSA. V was trimmed by 5 bases and J by 11 bases, leaving 21 bases between them. The CDR3 region has the DNA TGTGCCAGCAGCCCAGGGGGGCCCCCCATAAACGAGCTGTTTTTT. Amino acids: CASSPGGPPINELFF.

The gene calls are TRBV27 and TRBJ2-1, with unresolved D. The V gene's germline CDR1 is MNHEY and CDR2 SMNVEV (reference sequence). The CDR3 extends over 13 amino acids. Trimming took 0 bases from V and 5 from J, leaving 5 bases between them. The CDR3 nucleotides are TGTGCCAGCAGTTTATCCAGGAACAATGAGCAGTTCTTC. Its protein product is CASSLSRNNEQFF.

The chain combines TRBV27 with TRBJ2-7; D is possibly TRBD2 (6 bases). With 3 bases removed from V and 4 bases from J, the gap between germline ends came to 13 bases. This CDR3 contains 14 residues. Germline-derived CDR1 and CDR2 are MNHEY and SMNVEV (reference sequence). CDR3 sequence reads: CASSFGGVSYEQYF. DNA for the CDR3: TGTGCCAGCAGTTTCGGGGGTGTGAGTTACGAGCAGTACTTC.

V is TRBV5-1 and J is TRBJ2-5, with D perhaps matching TRBD1 or TRBD2 (5 bases each). The V gene lost 2 bases and the J gene lost 4 bases, with 9 bases spanning the gap. CDR1 and CDR2 (germline): SGHRS, YFSETQ. CDR3 length equals 13 residues. This chain's CDR3 is CASSLEGRETQYF. In DNA, the CDR3 is TGCGCCAGCAGCTTAGAGGGACGAGAGACCCAGTACTTC.

The chain recombines TRBV14 with TRBJ1-1; D is unresolved. The ends were cut back, 0 bases at V and 1 base at J, with 12 bases in the middle. This CDR3 has 16 residues. Germline lookup yields CDR1 SGHDN and CDR2 FVKESK. In DNA form, the CDR3 reads TGTGCCAGCAGCCAAGAACAGTGGGTCCGGAACACTGAAGCTTTCTTT. It is translated as CASSQEQWVRNTEAFF.

This clone was seen a few times. The chain carries TRBV6-6 and TRBJ1-4; D gene unclear. V was pared by 3 bases and J by 8 bases, with 10 bases between. CDR3 length equals 13 residues. Germline loops: CDR1 MNHNY, CDR2 SVGAGI (reference sequence). The CDR3 DNA follows: TGTGCCAGCAGTTATTACGGAGGGGAAAAACTGTTTTTT. It specifies CASSYYGGEKLFF.

The V gene is TRBV7-2, the J gene TRBJ1-5, with D unresolved. The V and J ends lost 1 base and 4 bases respectively, with 8 bases between them. CDR1 and CDR2 from the germline V gene are SGHTA and FQGNSA. This CDR3 spans 14 amino acids. CDR3 sequence: CASSLGHINQPQHF. DNA for the CDR3: TGTGCCAGCAGCTTAGGACACATTAATCAGCCCCAGCATTTT.

The V gene is TRBV9, the J gene TRBJ2-6; D is ambiguous. This CDR3 has 15 amino acids. The V end lost 0 bases, the J end lost 0 bases, and 4 bases lay between the germline ends. Germline lookup yields CDR1 SGDLS and CDR2 YYNGEE. Here the CDR3 reads CASSVVGSGANVLTF. The CDR3 coding sequence is TGTGCCAGCAGCGTAGTAGGCTCTGGGGCCAACGTCCTGACTTTC.

J is TRBJ2-7 and V is TRBV7-6; D is uncertain. This CDR3 is built from 13 residues. The V and J ends lost 0 bases and 1 base respectively, with 4 bases between them. Per the germline V gene, CDR1 is SGHVS and CDR2 is FNYEAQ. Here the CDR3 DNA reads TGTGCCAGCAGCTTAGCCGGATCCTACGAGCAGTACTTC. Amino acid sequence: CASSLAGSYEQYF.

The J gene is TRBJ1-1, the V gene TRBV6-6; D is uncertain. Per the germline V gene, CDR1 is MNHNY and CDR2 is SVGAGI (reference sequence). Trimming removed 9 bases at V and 1 base at J, with 6 bases between. This CDR3 is built from 11 residues. The CDR3 spells CASQGNTEAFF. The CDR3 coding sequence is TGTGCCAGTCAAGGGAACACTGAAGCTTTCTTT.

The chain links TRBV29-1 to TRBJ1-1; 7 bases are a match to TRBD1. J was trimmed by 0 bases and V by 8 bases; bases with no gene match: 6. CDR3 length equals 13 residues. The V gene's germline CDR1 is SQVTM and CDR2 ANQGSEA. CDR3 bases: TGCAGCATAGAACAGGGGTTGAACACTGAAGCTTTCTTT. It is translated as CSIEQGLNTEAFF.

The gene calls are TRBV9 and TRBJ2-5; D may be TRBD2 (5 bases). The CDR3 loop spans 15 amino acids. Germline lookup yields CDR1 SGDLS and CDR2 YYNGEE. V shed 4 bases and J shed 1 base, with 14 bases lying between them. This chain's CDR3 is CASSSSGGIQETQYF. The CDR3, as DNA: TGTGCCAGCAGCTCCAGTGGAGGCATCCAAGAGACCCAGTACTTC. Full variable domain (rest looked up from reference TRBV9 and TRBJ2-5): DSGVTQTPKHLITATGQRVTLRCSPRSGDLSVYWYQQSLDQGLQFLIQYYNGEERAKGNILERFSAQQFPDLHSELNLSSLELGDSALYFCASSSSGGIQETQYFGPGTRLLVL.

J is TRBJ1-4 and V is TRBV27; D unclear. This CDR3 is built from 11 residues. V shed 5 bases and J shed 8 bases, with 6 bases lying between them. Germline V lookup: CDR1 MNHEY, CDR2 SMNVEV (reference sequence). CDR3 in DNA: TGTGCCAGCAGTGTTGGGGAAAAACTGTTTTTT. Protein: CASSVGEKLFF.

The chain recombines TRBV28 with TRBJ2-2; unclear D gene. Germline V gene data show CDR1 as MDHEN and CDR2 as SYDVKM. Trimming took off 3 bases at V and 2 bases at J, with 10 bases between the two ends. The CDR3 loop spans 15 amino acids. CDR3 in amino acids: CASSFRLANTGELFF. For the CDR3, the DNA is TGTGCCAGCAGTTTTAGGCTCGCAAACACCGGGGAGCTGTTTTTT.